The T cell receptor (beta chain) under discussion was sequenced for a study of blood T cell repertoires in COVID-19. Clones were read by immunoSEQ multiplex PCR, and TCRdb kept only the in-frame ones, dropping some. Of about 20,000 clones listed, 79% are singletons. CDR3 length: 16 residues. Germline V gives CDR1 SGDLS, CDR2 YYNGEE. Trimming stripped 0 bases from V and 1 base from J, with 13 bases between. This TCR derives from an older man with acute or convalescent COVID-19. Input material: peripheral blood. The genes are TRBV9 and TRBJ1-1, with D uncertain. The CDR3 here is CASSVADTLGNTEAFF. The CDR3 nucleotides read TGTGCCAGCAGCGTAGCTGACACCCTGGGGAACACTGAAGCTTTCTTT.